This T cell receptor beta chain was profiled in a study of shared clonotypes between healthy human individuals. Overall study: Plates per donor: three CD4 naive, three CD4 memory, two CD8 naive, one CD8 memory.

Generated by immunoSEQ multiplex PCR, the TCRdb table keeps only in-frame clones and is missing some. The data show about 1 million clones, with roughly 80% seen just once and 1.4% to 1.5% held by the top ten. V dropped 7 bases and J dropped 4 bases, with 13 bases sitting between them. This CDR3 spans 12 amino acids. Per germline, CDR1 SQVTM and CDR2 ANQGSEA. Investigators divided CD4+ cells into CD45RA+ naive and CD45RA-negative memory subsets. The sequenced sample consisted of memory CD4+ T cells sorted from blood. The sample's subset: CD45RA-negative fraction. J is TRBJ2-5 and V is TRBV29-1; D uncertain. The receptor was derived from a man between 18 and 29 years old in good health. The CDR3 sequence is CSGSLVGETQYF. CDR3 DNA: TGCAGCGGGTCTCTGGTAGGAGAGACCCAGTACTTC.